This TCR beta chain was identified in a study of shared clonotypes between healthy human individuals. General study points: Large depth notwithstanding, sorted-subset sequencing proved incomplete by rarefaction. Clonotype sharing among the donors was expected to vary with sequencing depth.

Using immunoSEQ multiplex PCR, the repertoire was profiled, and TCRdb retains in-frame clones only, with some absent. The sample lists roughly 1 million clones, approximately 76% occurring once. For this clone: Its specificity is not known.

The germline V gene has CDR1 SGHTS and CDR2 YDEGEE. This CDR3 region has 14 residues. The germline V and J ends were trimmed by 3 bases and 8 bases, with 14 bases remaining between them. The source material was memory CD4+ T cells sorted from blood. The subset is: CD45RA-negative fraction. The origin of this receptor is a man between 18 and 35 years old in good health. This sequence joins TRBV5-8 and TRBJ1-4; D is ambiguous. The CDR3 loop reads CASSYPGLGEKLFF. In DNA form, the CDR3 reads TGTGCCAGCAGCTATCCGGGTTTAGGGGAAAAACTGTTTTTT.